The rows below give T cell receptor beta chains drawn from one sample of a study of metastatic and nonmetastatic thyroid tumors. TCRdb reprocessed the PCR reads using MiXCR. The sample records 20,000 or so clones, approximately 15% being singletons. Sequenced: blood. These receptors were obtained from a female donor with papillary thyroid cancer or a benign thyroid nodule (not recorded which). Some clones in this sample may be carry-over from other donors' samples. Each CDR3 is given with its conserved first and last residue. D genes are given only for firm matches. For some rows the clone size is stated as once, few or many, or as a class when expanded; others skip it.

D	size	V	J	CDR3	DNA
-	many	TRBV9	TRBJ2-2	CASSVDGGDGELFF	TGTGCCAGCAGCGTAGATGGGGGAGACGGGGAGCTGTTTTTT
TRBD2	many	TRBV7-9	TRBJ2-2	CASSSRGASGRDTGELFF	TGTGCCAGCAGCTCCAGGGGCGCTAGCGGGAGGGACACCGGGGAGCTGTTTTTT
-	once	TRBV7-8	TRBJ2-7	CASSLAGSGVRYEQYF	TGTGCCAGCAGCTTAGCGGGATCGGGGGTACGTTACGAGCAGTACTTC
TRBD2	many	TRBV5-1	TRBJ2-5	CASSQGLAGIGETQYF	TGCGCCAGCAGCCAAGGACTAGCGGGAATTGGAGAGACCCAGTACTTC
-	many	TRBV20-1	TRBJ2-7	CSARDLGYEQYF	TGCAGTGCTAGAGATCTTGGCTACGAGCAGTACTTC
-	few	TRBV6-4	TRBJ2-5	CASSEGWTEETQYF	TGTGCCAGCAGTGAAGGTTGGACAGAAGAGACCCAGTACTTC
TRBD1	-	TRBV27	TRBJ2-7	CASSKKGGGQGGQYEQYF	TGTGCCAGCAGTAAAAAAGGGGGGGGACAGGGTGGTCAATACGAGCAGTACTTC
TRBD1	many	TRBV11-2	TRBJ1-3	CASSPRDSSGNTIYF	TGTGCCAGCAGCCCGAGGGACAGTTCCGGAAACACCATATATTTT
-	many	TRBV28	TRBJ2-5	CASSLFPRALGETQYF	TGTGCCAGCAGTTTATTCCCCAGGGCGCTGGGGGAGACCCAGTACTTC
-	many	TRBV19	TRBJ2-2	CASIPSGSTGELFF	TGTGCCAGTATCCCGTCGGGGAGCACCGGGGAGCTGTTTTTT
-	many	TRBV28	TRBJ2-3	CASSFGGTDTQYF	TGTGCCAGCAGTTTTGGGGGCACAGATACGCAGTATTTT
TRBD1	few	TRBV18	TRBJ2-2	CASSPGTGGWNTGELFF	TGTGCCAGCTCACCTGGGACAGGGGGCTGGAACACCGGGGAGCTGTTTTTT
TRBD2	many	TRBV7-9	TRBJ2-7	CASSLVAGASSEQYF	TGTGCCAGCAGCTTGGTAGCGGGAGCAAGTTCTGAGCAGTACTTC
-	many	TRBV5-1	TRBJ1-2	CASSLEGQGYYGYTF	TGCGCCAGCAGCTTGGAAGGTCAGGGCTACTATGGCTACACCTTC
-	many	TRBV19	TRBJ2-1	CASAWTLNEQFF	TGTGCCAGTGCCTGGACTCTTAATGAGCAGTTCTTC
TRBD2	few	TRBV6-6	TRBJ2-3	CASSYGTSSDIQYF	TGTGCCAGCAGTTATGGGACTAGTTCGGATATTCAGTATTTT
-	many	TRBV27	TRBJ1-4	CASSLRGGQGNEKLFF	TGTGCCAGCAGTTTAAGGGGGGGGCAGGGGAATGAAAAACTGTTTTTT
-	-	TRBV9	TRBJ2-2	CASSVEWLSVELFF	TGTGCCAGCAGCGTAGAGTGGCTCTCCGTGGAGCTGTTTTTT
-	many	TRBV20-1	TRBJ2-7	CSARGGTSTHEQYF	TGCAGTGCTAGGGGTGGAACTAGTACCCACGAGCAGTACTTC
-	many	TRBV30	TRBJ1-1	CAWCVNSGCTEAFF	TGTGCCTGGTGTGTAAATTCAGGGTGCACTGAAGCTTTCTTT
-	-	TRBV15	TRBJ2-7	CATSSGGRSEQYF	TGTGCCACCAGCAGCGGAGGGAGAAGCGAGCAGTACTTC
-	many	TRBV12-3/TRBV12-4	TRBJ2-5	CASSDLGETQYF	TGTGCCAGCAGCGACCTAGGGGAGACCCAGTACTTC
-	many	TRBV7-9	TRBJ1-3	CASSLAQGAGNTIYF	TGTGCCAGCAGCTTAGCGCAAGGGGCTGGAAACACCATATATTTT
TRBD1	many	TRBV9	TRBJ2-2	CASSDSGTGSTGELFF	TGTGCCAGCAGCGATTCCGGGACAGGGAGTACCGGGGAGCTGTTTTTT
-	-	TRBV20-1	TRBJ2-2	CSARDARSGELFF	TGCAGTGCTAGAGATGCTAGATCCGGGGAGCTGTTTTTT
-	many	TRBV7-3	TRBJ2-2	CASSPATFTGELFF	TGTGCCAGCAGCCCCGCGACCTTCACCGGGGAGCTGTTTTTT
-	-	TRBV6-5	TRBJ2-6	CASSYPRPSGANVLTF	TGTGCCAGCAGTTACCCGCGGCCGTCTGGTGCCAACGTCCTGACTTTC
-	medium-sized	TRBV28	TRBJ1-5	CASSRDGEYSNQPQHF	TGTGCCAGCAGTAGGGACGGAGAATATAGCAATCAGCCCCAGCATTTT
-	many	TRBV5-5	TRBJ1-6	CASSVKVGLYNSPLHF	TGTGCCAGCAGCGTTAAAGTGGGCCTTTATAATTCACCCCTCCACTTT
TRBD2	-	TRBV3-1	TRBJ2-1	CASSLRGGNNEQFF	TGTGCCAGCAGCTTACGGGGGGGCAACAATGAGCAGTTCTTC
-	many	TRBV7-9	TRBJ2-3	CASSPTGSTDTQYF	TGTGCCAGCAGCCCCACAGGAAGCACAGATACGCAGTATTTT
TRBD1	medium-sized	TRBV6-2/TRBV6-3	TRBJ1-2	CASSDRGSLTNYGYTF	TGTGCCAGCAGTGACAGGGGGAGTTTGACTAACTATGGCTACACCTTC
TRBD2	-	TRBV24-1	TRBJ2-1	CATSEPGLAGSNEQFF	TGTGCAACCAGTGAGCCGGGACTAGCGGGAAGTAATGAGCAGTTCTTC
TRBD2	medium-sized	TRBV28	TRBJ2-1	CASTLAGRGDEQFF	TGTGCCAGCACTCTAGCGGGAAGGGGGGATGAGCAGTTCTTC
-	many	TRBV19	TRBJ1-1	CASSPRQLRRSEAFF	TGTGCCAGTAGTCCGCGACAATTGAGAAGGTCTGAAGCTTTCTTT
-	many	TRBV9	TRBJ2-7	CASSGGITSSYEQYF	TGTGCCAGCAGCGGAGGGATCACGAGCTCCTACGAGCAGTACTTC
-	many	TRBV28	TRBJ2-1	CASRLGGENNEQFF	TGTGCCAGCAGACTAGGCGGGGAAAACAATGAGCAGTTCTTC
-	few	TRBV27	TRBJ2-3	CASSLWAVIVTDTQYF	TGTGCCAGCAGTTTGTGGGCGGTAATCGTCACAGATACGCAGTATTTT
-	many	TRBV6-4	TRBJ2-3	CASSDSREGASTDTQYF	TGTGCCAGCAGTGACTCCCGGGAGGGGGCGAGCACAGATACGCAGTATTTT
-	-	TRBV7-3	TRBJ2-1	CASSSGTGNEQFF	TGTGCCAGCAGCTCTGGAACAGGGAATGAGCAGTTCTTC
TRBD1	many	TRBV7-2	TRBJ1-2	CASSLGQNYGYTF	TGTGCCAGCAGCTTGGGACAGAACTATGGCTACACCTTC